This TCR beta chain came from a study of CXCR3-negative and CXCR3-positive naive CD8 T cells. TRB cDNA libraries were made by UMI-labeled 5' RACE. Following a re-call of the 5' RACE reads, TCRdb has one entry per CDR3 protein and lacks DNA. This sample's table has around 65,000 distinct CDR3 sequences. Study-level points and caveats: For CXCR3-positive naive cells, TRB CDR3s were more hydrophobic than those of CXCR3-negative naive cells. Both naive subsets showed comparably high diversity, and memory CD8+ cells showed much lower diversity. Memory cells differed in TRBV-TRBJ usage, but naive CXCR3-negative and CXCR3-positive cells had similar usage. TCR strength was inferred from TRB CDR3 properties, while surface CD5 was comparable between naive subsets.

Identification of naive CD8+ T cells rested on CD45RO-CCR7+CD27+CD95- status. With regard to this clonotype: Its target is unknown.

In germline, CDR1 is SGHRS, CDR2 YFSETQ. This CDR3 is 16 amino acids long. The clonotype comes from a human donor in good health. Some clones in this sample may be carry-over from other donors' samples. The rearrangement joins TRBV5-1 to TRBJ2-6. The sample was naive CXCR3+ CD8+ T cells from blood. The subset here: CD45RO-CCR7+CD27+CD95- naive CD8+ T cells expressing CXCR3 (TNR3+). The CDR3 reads CASSLPGSSGANVLTF.